One and the same sample provided the 29 T cell receptor beta chains below, sequenced in a study of T cells after yellow fever vaccination. TCRdb re-called the 5' RACE reads through MiXCR, storing one row per CDR3 protein. The table records around 50,000 distinct CDR3 sequences, 6% to 8% of them present only once. This specimen was CD8+ T cells sorted from PBMCs, taken around 14 days after the first yellow fever vaccination. The receptor set was obtained from a man aged 18 to 30 who received the YFV17D yellow fever vaccine.

This clonotype was recorded at least ten times. V gene TRBV27 combines with J gene TRBJ2-7, with D possibly called TRBD1 or TRBD2 (6 bases each). Germline assignment: CDR1 MNHEY and CDR2 SMNVEV (reference sequence). V lost 2 bases to trimming and J lost 4 bases, with 12 bases between them. The CDR3 is made up of 14 amino acids. The CDR3 nucleotides read TGTGCCAGCAGTTTAAGGGGGGCCTCGTACGAGCAGTACGTC. Amino acids: CASSLRGASYEQYV.

The sample holds many counts of this clonotype. The chain employs TRBV4-3 and TRBJ2-1, with 14 bases that match TRBD2. CDR3 length: 19 residues. V was clipped by 0 bases and J by 2 bases; unmatched bases: 6. Per the germline V gene, CDR1 is LGHNA and CDR2 is YSLEER. CDR3 protein: CASSQDPGTSGGPYNEQFF. For the CDR3, the DNA is TGCGCCAGCAGCCAAGATCCGGGGACTAGCGGGGGCCCCTACAATGAGCAGTTCTTC.

This clonotype was detected ten times or more. V gene TRBV29-1 combines with J gene TRBJ2-1; D gene uncertain. The CDR3 spans 16 residues. Per germline, CDR1 SQVTM and CDR2 ANQGSEA. Trimming shortened V by 0 bases and J by 0 bases, and 12 bases separated the two germline ends. The CDR3 sequence: CSVEDLPESSYNEQFF. CDR3 DNA sequence: TGCAGCGTTGAAGATCTGCCGGAGAGCTCCTACAATGAGCAGTTCTTC.

Many counts were recorded for this clonotype. The chain has TRBV6-5 and TRBJ2-1; perhaps D is TRBD1 or TRBD2 (6 bases each). This CDR3 has 15 residues. Deletions cut 2 bases from V and 6 bases from J, with 14 bases between. Germline CDR1 reads MNHEY; CDR2 reads SVGAGI. The CDR3 bases are TGTGCCAGCAGTTACCAGTTGGGGGGCCGCAATGAGCAGTTCTTC. Residues: CASSYQLGGRNEQFF.

At least ten counts were recorded for this clonotype. The CDR3 sequence is CSARKRGRTGELFF. DNA for the CDR3: TGCAGTGCTAGAAAAAGGGGGCGCACCGGGGAGCTGTTTTTT. V gene TRBV20-1 combines with J gene TRBJ2-2, with TRBD1 matching over 7 bases. The germline V gene has CDR1 DFQATT and CDR2 SNEGSKA (reference sequence). This CDR3 has 14 amino acids. With V trimmed by 2 bases and J by 4 bases, 4 bases remained unmatched.

This clonotype was picked up many times. The J gene is TRBJ1-4, the V gene TRBV6-1; 7 bases are a match to TRBD1. The CDR3 has 14 residues. Germline assignment: CDR1 MNHNS and CDR2 SASEGT. Losses at the gene ends were 10 bases for V and 3 bases for J; bases not matched to a gene: 8. CDR3 nucleotides: TGTGCCACTGAACAGGGGAAATCTAATGAAAAACTGTTTTTT. This codes for CATEQGKSNEKLFF.

This chain joins TRBV7-2 and TRBJ2-3; either TRBD1 or TRBD2 may fit D (6 bases each). Trimming pared 2 bases from V and 0 bases from J, leaving 12 bases between. The length of the CDR3 is 16 residues. Germline V gene lookup returns CDR1 SGHTA and CDR2 FQGNSA. CDR3 coding DNA: TGTGCCAGCAGCTTACCCGGGGGCGCTAGCACAGATACGCAGTATTTT. It encodes CASSLPGGASTDTQYF.

Ten or more counts support this clonotype. The germline gene is not matched at one end of the junction; a read error may be the cause. The chain has TRBV6-5 and TRBJ2-7; 7 nucleotides align to TRBD1. Germline CDR1 and CDR2: MNHEY and SVGAGI. This CDR3 has 13 amino acids. CDR3 sequence: CASSNSGGYEQYF. CDR3 nucleotides: TGTGCCAGCAGTAACTCAGGGGGCTACGAGCAGTACTTC.

In this sample, this clonotype turned up a few times. The chain employs TRBV19 and TRBJ1-5, with D perhaps matching TRBD1 (6 bases). The CDR3 is 13 residues long. CDR1 LNHDA and CDR2 SQIVND come from the germline V gene (reference sequence). With 4 bases removed from V and 6 bases from J, the gap between germline ends came to 10 bases. CDR3 residues: CASSRQGTQPQHF. CDR3 nucleotides: TGTGCCAGTAGTAGGCAGGGGACTCAGCCCCAGCATTTT.

Ten or more counts support this clonotype. The V and J genes are TRBV9 and TRBJ2-1; 12 bases align to TRBD2. Germline V gene data show CDR1 as SGDLS and CDR2 as YYNGEE. This CDR3 is 15 amino acids long. V gave up 2 bases and J gave up 7 bases; unmatched junction bases: 4. The CDR3 loop reads CASSVTSGGLNEQFF. CDR3 bases: TGTGCCAGCAGCGTCACTAGCGGGGGGCTTAATGAGCAGTTCTTC.

In its sample, this clonotype was seen many times. The junction departs from the called germline gene at one end, perhaps through a read error. The gene calls are TRBV11-2 and TRBJ1-1; D is ambiguous. The CDR3 loop spans 13 amino acids. CDR1 is SGHAT and CDR2 is FQNNGV in the germline V gene. CDR3 DNA: TGTGCCAGCAGCTTAATGCCCGACACGGAAGCTTTCTTT. Residues: CASSLMPDTEAFF.

This clonotype was observed many times. This rearrangement joins TRBV5-1 to TRBJ2-7; the match to TRBD1 covers 8 bases. Germline CDR1 reads SGHRS; CDR2 reads YFSETQ. The V segment lost 4 bases and the J segment 0 bases; nucleotides outside the gene matches: 12. The CDR3 totals 17 residues. The CDR3 DNA sequence: TGCGCCAGCAGCGACAAAGAGTGGACAGGGTACTCCTACGAGCAGTACTTC. Its protein product is CASSDKEWTGYSYEQYF.

At least ten counts were recorded for this clonotype. The genes are TRBV7-9 and TRBJ2-7; D perhaps matches TRBD1 (5 bases). The CDR3 runs to 14 residues. Germline V gene data show CDR1 as SEHNR and CDR2 as FQNEAQ (reference sequence). V was pared by 4 bases and J by 2 bases, with 12 bases between. The CDR3 DNA follows: TGTGCCAGCAGCTCACAGGCGTTTCCCTACGAGCAGTACGTC. It yields the protein CASSSQAFPYEQYV.

Ten or more counts support this clonotype. J is TRBJ2-1 and V is TRBV29-1; no definite D call. Trimming stripped 6 bases from V and 0 bases from J, with 6 bases between. The CDR3 loop spans 12 amino acids. The germline gives CDR1 SQVTM, CDR2 ANQGSEA. DNA for the CDR3: TGCAGCGTGGCATTCTCCTACAATGAGCAGTTCTTC. Its translation is CSVAFSYNEQFF.

With regard to this clonotype: This could be a read error, since a much larger clone is one nucleotide away. The J gene is TRBJ2-1, the V gene TRBV2, with a possible D match to TRBD2 (6 bases). Per the germline V gene, CDR1 is SNHLY and CDR2 is FYNNEI. The CDR3 totals 13 residues. The V gene lost 7 bases and the J gene lost 6 bases, with 13 bases spanning the gap. CDR3 region: CASTPPAGNEQFF. CDR3 nucleotides: TGTGCCAGCACCCCCCCAGCGGGCAATGAGCAGTTCTTC.

The chain combines TRBV7-2 with TRBJ2-3; D is possibly TRBD1 (5 bases). Germline lookup yields CDR1 SGHTA and CDR2 FQGNSA. Trimming took 5 bases from V and 5 from J, leaving 23 bases between them. The length of the CDR3 is 17 residues. The CDR3 nucleotides are TGTGCCAGCAGCCCCCCGTCAGGGAATAGGGCCGGAGATACGCAGTATTTT. Amino acid sequence: CASSPPSGNRAGDTQYF.

This clonotype was observed at least ten times. V is TRBV7-9 and J is TRBJ1-2; D unclear. Between the trimmed V and J ends, which lost 1 base and 3 bases, there was a span of 9 bases. There are 14 residues in the CDR3. The germline CDR1 and CDR2 sequences are SEHNR and FQNEAQ (reference sequence). The CDR3 spells CASSLETAYYGYTF. CDR3 nucleotide sequence: TGTGCCAGCAGCTTAGAAACCGCTTACTATGGCTACACCTTC.

This clonotype was recorded many times. The chain couples TRBV7-8 to TRBJ2-3; 7 bases match TRBD2. CDR1 is SGHVS and CDR2 is FQNEAQ in the germline V gene. After removal of 1 base from V and 5 bases from J, the junction contained 9 bases not matched to a gene. This CDR3 is 16 amino acids long. CDR3 in amino acids: CASSLGAGLDRDTQYF. The CDR3 DNA reads TGTGCCAGCAGCTTAGGGGCAGGACTAGACAGAGATACGCAGTATTTT.

Many counts were recorded for this clonotype. This chain links TRBV5-6 with TRBJ2-3; D gene unclear. This CDR3 contains 14 residues. Looked up from germline, CDR1 is SGHDT and CDR2 is YYEEEE. V lost 2 bases to trimming and J lost 4 bases, with 11 bases between them. As DNA, the CDR3 is TGTGCCAGCAGCTTTACTCATGCTCCAGATACGCAGTATTTT. Residues: CASSFTHAPDTQYF.

The rearrangement links TRBV10-3 to TRBJ2-7; TRBD1 might be the D (5 bases). This CDR3 is 14 amino acids long. V was trimmed by 6 bases and J by 2 bases, leaving 14 bases between them. CDR1 is ENHRY and CDR2 is SYGVKD in the germline V gene. This CDR3 is CAIRVTGQPYEQYF. The CDR3 DNA reads as TGTGCCATCAGGGTCACAGGTCAGCCCTACGAGCAGTACTTC.

This clonotype was detected many times. The chain recombines TRBV7-9 with TRBJ1-1; TRBD1 matches 10 bases. In germline, CDR1 is SEHNR, CDR2 FQNEAQ (reference sequence). V trimming: 4 bases; J trimming: 3 bases; junction bases outside the gene matches: 5. There are 15 residues in the CDR3. The DNA for the CDR3 is TGTGCCAGCAGCTCCCCCGGGACAGGGGACACTGAAGCTTTCTTT. Its translation is CASSSPGTGDTEAFF. The full variable domain, its missing parts supplied by reference TRBV7-9 and TRBJ1-1, is DTGVSQNPRHKITKRGQNVTFRCDPISEHNRLYWYRQTLGQGPEFLTYFQNEAQLEKSRLLSDRFSAERPKGSFSTLEIQRTEQGDSAMYLCASSSPGTGDTEAFFGQGTRLTVV.

The sample holds many counts of this clonotype. V usage is TRBV6-5 and J usage is TRBJ2-2; 13 nucleotides match TRBD2. The CDR3 length is 18 residues. The germline V gene has CDR1 MNHEY and CDR2 SVGAGI. With V trimmed by 4 bases and J by 1 base, 6 bases remained unmatched. The CDR3 coding sequence is TGTGCCAGCAGTTTCAGGACTAGCGGGGGCCTGAACACCGGGGAGCTGTTTTTT. This gives the protein CASSFRTSGGLNTGELFF.

This clonotype was counted ten times or more. The rearrangement uses TRBV20-1 and TRBJ1-1; 7 positions agree with TRBD1. There are 13 residues in the CDR3. Germline V gene lookup returns CDR1 DFQATT and CDR2 SNEGSKA (reference sequence). V was pared by 5 bases and J by 4 bases, with 7 bases of the junction left unmatched. For the CDR3, the DNA is TGCAGTGCTGTTCTCGACAGGGTCACTGAAGCTTTCTTT. Translation gives CSAVLDRVTEAFF.

This clonotype was found many times. This chain links TRBV7-9 with TRBJ2-3; D may be TRBD1 (5 bases). V lost 5 bases to trimming and J lost 1 base, with 10 bases between them. There are 14 residues in the CDR3. Germline-derived CDR1 and CDR2 are SEHNR and FQNEAQ (reference sequence). Written as DNA, the CDR3 is TGTGCCAGCAGCCCACGACAGCGCACAGATACGCAGTATTTT. Its translation: CASSPRQRTDTQYF.

This clonotype was counted ten times or more. The chain recombines TRBV6-4 with TRBJ2-1, with 8 bases fitting TRBD1. The CDR3 has 14 amino acids. V lost 3 bases to trimming and J lost 8 bases; unmatched junction nucleotides: 6. Germline V CDR1 and CDR2: MRHNA, SNTAGT. The CDR3 nucleotides are TGTGCCAGCAGTGAGACCCAGGGGGCGGATGAGCAGTTCTTC. The encoded protein is CASSETQGADEQFF.

This clonotype was counted many times. This chain links TRBV12-3 or TRBV12-4 with TRBJ1-1; D is undetermined. V lost 3 bases and J 1 base, leaving 9 bases between the germline ends. The CDR3 spans 14 residues. The CDR3 coding sequence is TGTGCCAGCAGTTTGTCGCCAGGGAACACTGAAGCTTTCTTT. This translates into CASSLSPGNTEAFF.

This clonotype was detected many times. The J gene is TRBJ1-5, the V gene TRBV12-3 or TRBV12-4; D is uncertain. The CDR3 consists of 14 residues. The V and J ends lost 9 bases and 1 base respectively, with 13 bases between them. The CDR3 nucleotides are TGTGCCAGTTCCTTTGGAGGGAGCAATCAGCCCCAGCATTTT. Its translation: CASSFGGSNQPQHF.

This clonotype was seen many times. This chain joins TRBV29-1 and TRBJ2-1; D is ambiguous. The CDR3 totals 13 residues. Germline assignment: CDR1 SQVTM and CDR2 ANQGSEA. Trimming stripped 3 bases from V and 0 bases from J, with 6 bases between. The CDR3 sequence is CSVDRVSYNEQFF. In DNA, the CDR3 is TGCAGCGTTGACAGAGTCTCCTACAATGAGCAGTTCTTC.

On this clonotype: A read error may explain this, as a much larger clone is one base away. The chain uses TRBV7-6 and TRBJ2-1; no reliable D call. This CDR3 spans 13 amino acids. CDR1 and CDR2 from the germline V gene are SGHVS and FNYEAQ. CDR3 nucleotide sequence: TGTGCCAGCAGCCCCTACCTATACAATAAGCAGTTCTTC. The encoded protein is CASSPYLYNKQFF.